Presented here are 6 T cell receptor beta chains from one specimen sequenced in a study of cytomegalovirus exposure and HLA in healthy donors (dated by TCRdb to about 2017). Receptor amplification or capture employed the immunoSEQ multiplex PCR assay. The multiplex PCR relied on a mix of 60 forward primers for TCR Vbeta segments and 13 reverse primers for TCR Jbeta segments. Imported from immuneACCESS, the table was reduced by TCRdb to in-frame sequences with V and J called. These copies leave out some clones; in studies compared against another copy, an unresolved V gene accounts for under half, and the cause of the remainder is not known. The table kept for this sample lists about 100,000 clones. The leading ten clones occupy 0.5% to 0.7% of the sample. Sequencing used PBMCs. The receptors were sampled from a man aged 50-59 years in good health and CMV-seronegative.

DNA for the CDR3: TGTGCCAGCGCCCGACTAGCGGGAGTTTATGAGCAGTTCTTC. Encoded protein: CASARLAGVYEQFF. The gene calls are TRBV25-1 and TRBJ2-1; 12 nucleotides align to TRBD2. V lost 8 bases to trimming and J lost 8 bases; unmatched junction nucleotides: 7. The CDR3 consists of 14 residues. CDR1 is MGHDK and CDR2 is SYGVNS in the germline V gene.

This chain links TRBV7-9 with TRBJ1-5; TRBD1 agrees at 9 bases. The CDR3 is made up of 16 amino acids. The junction had 7 bases not matched to a gene; V was cut back by 4 bases and J by 3 bases. Germline V gene sequence: CDR1 SEHNR, CDR2 FQNEAQ (reference sequence). CDR3 loop: CASSSWDREINQPQHF. For the CDR3, the DNA is TGTGCCAGCAGCTCATGGGACAGGGAGATCAATCAGCCCCAGCATTTT.

V usage is TRBV10-1 and J usage is TRBJ1-1; possibly TRBD1 for D (5 bases). Looked up from germline, CDR1 is WNHNN and CDR2 is SYGVQD (reference sequence). The CDR3 spans 14 residues. V shed 8 bases and J shed 3 bases, with 16 bases lying between them. Here the CDR3 reads CASARGGVDTEAFF. CDR3 in DNA: TGCGCCAGCGCCCGGGGAGGGGTGGACACTGAAGCTTTCTTT.

V usage is TRBV19 and J usage is TRBJ2-1; TRBD2 might be the D (6 bases). V lost 3 bases and J lost 1, with 10 bases in between. CDR1 LNHDA and CDR2 SQIVND come from the germline V gene (reference sequence). This CDR3 is built from 15 residues. The CDR3 sequence is CASSIGGTSYNEQFF. The CDR3 coding sequence is TGTGCCAGTAGTATTGGCGGGACGTCCTACAATGAGCAGTTCTTC.

The genes are TRBV2 and TRBJ1-1; no firm D call. The CDR3 runs to 13 residues. Between the trimmed V and J ends, which lost 3 bases and 2 bases, there was a span of 7 bases. The germline CDR1 and CDR2 sequences are SNHLY and FYNNEI. CDR3 residues: CASSDEVNTEAFF. The CDR3, as DNA: TGTGCCAGCAGTGACGAGGTAAACACTGAAGCTTTCTTT.

The V call is TRBV2, the J call TRBJ2-1; 7 bases agree with TRBD1. This CDR3 comprises 15 residues. From germline, CDR1 is SNHLY and CDR2 FYNNEI. With V trimmed by 6 bases and J by 6 bases, 11 bases remained unmatched. The CDR3 region has the DNA TGTGCCAGCAGCCCGACAGGGATTAAGCGCAATGAGCAGTTCTTC. This gives the protein CASSPTGIKRNEQFF.